The rows below give T cell receptor beta chains drawn from one sample of a study of Ad26.COV2.S vaccination and SARS-CoV-2 variants. Only in-frame clones appear in the TCRdb table, and some are missing; sequencing was by immunoSEQ multiplex PCR. The sample has fewer than 800,000 clones; roughly nine tenths are singletons. This material consisted of peripheral blood, taken in a trial of Ad26.COV2.S vaccine versus placebo. These receptors were collected from a person aged 18-65 years who received the Ad26.COV2.S COVID-19 vaccine or a placebo. Both conserved end residues are part of each CDR3. The order of the fields is V gene, D gene, clone size, J gene, CDR3 DNA, CDR3 protein. D genes are given only for firm matches. Some rows have no size entry. The others give once, few or many, or a class for an expanded clone.

TRBV7-9	NA	NA	TRBJ1-1	TGTGCCAGCAGCTTAGCAGGGGGGAATGAAGCTTTCTTT	CASSLAGGNEAFF
TRBV10-3	TRBD2	once	TRBJ2-2	TGTGCCACCGGGAGGGACGGGGAGCTGTTTTTT	CATGRDGELFF
TRBV5-4	NA	NA	TRBJ2-3	TGTGCCAGCAGCTTGGCGGGGGGCGCAGGAGATACGCAGTATTTT	CASSLAGGAGDTQYF
TRBV7-9	NA	NA	TRBJ1-2	TGTGCCAGCAGCTCCCCCGAAGACAGATCCTATGGCTACACCTTC	CASSSPEDRSYGYTF
TRBV2	NA	few	TRBJ1-1	TGTGCCGTAGACAGAGGGAACACTGAAGCTTTCTTT	CAVDRGNTEAFF
TRBV2	NA	NA	TRBJ2-7	TGTGCCAGCAGCGAGGGGCAGGAGACCCCAGACTACGAGCAGTACTTC	CASSEGQETPDYEQYF
TRBV5-1	NA	NA	TRBJ2-3	TGCGCCAGCAGCACGCCTGGAACAGATACGCAGTATTTT	CASSTPGTDTQYF
TRBV25-1	NA	NA	TRBJ2-1	TGTGCCAGCAGTCCGCTTCGGATCTCCGATGAGCAGTTCTTC	CASSPLRISDEQFF
TRBV7-9	NA	NA	TRBJ1-6	TGTGCCAGCAGCTTCGGGGGGTCACCCCTCCACTTT	CASSFGGSPLHF
TRBV5-1	TRBD2	NA	TRBJ2-1	TGCGCCAGCAGCCCGGGACTAGCGGGAGTTTCCTACAATGAGCAGTTCTTC	CASSPGLAGVSYNEQFF
TRBV29-1	NA	few	TRBJ1-1	TGCAGCGTTACTTCGGCAGTTGTGGCTTTCTTT	CSVTSAVVAFF
TRBV3-1/TRBV3-2	TRBD1	NA	TRBJ2-7	TGTGCCAGCAGCCCATTTGGACAGGGAGATCACGAGCAGTACTTC	CASSPFGQGDHEQYF
TRBV7-2	TRBD1	NA	TRBJ1-2	TGTGCCAGCAGCCCGAGGACAGGGGGCCCAGCTAACTATGGCTACACCTTC	CASSPRTGGPANYGYTF
TRBV11-1	NA	NA	TRBJ2-3	TGTGCCAGCAGCCCAGGGGAAACCCCTAGCACAGATACGCAGTATTTT	CASSPGETPSTDTQYF
TRBV2	NA	NA	TRBJ2-3	TGTGCCAGCAGTGGGGTGGGGACGGGACGCACAGATACGCAGTATTTT	CASSGVGTGRTDTQYF
TRBV7-9	NA	NA	TRBJ2-5	TGTGCCAGCAGCCTAATGGGGACACAAGAGACCCAGTACTTC	CASSLMGTQETQYF
TRBV6-1	NA	once	TRBJ2-1	TGTGCCAGCAGTGAAATTAGCGGCTCCTACAATGAGCAGTTCTTC	CASSEISGSYNEQFF
TRBV30	TRBD2	NA	TRBJ2-5	TGTGCCTGGAGTGGGACTAGCGGGGCAGAGACCCAGTACTTC	CAWSGTSGAETQYF
TRBV5-4	NA	NA	TRBJ1-3	TGTGCCAGCAGCTTGGGAGGAGGGAGTCTCATCTCTGGAAACACCATATATTTT	CASSLGGGSLISGNTIYF
TRBV2	NA	NA	TRBJ1-6	TGTGCCAGCAGTCTAGGCGCAGGCCTTAGCTATAATTCACCCCTCCACTTT	CASSLGAGLSYNSPLHF
TRBV4-3	NA	NA	TRBJ1-3	TGCGCCAGCAGCCAAGATCTGAGGGTAACTGGAAACACCATATATTTT	CASSQDLRVTGNTIYF
TRBV7-9	NA	NA	TRBJ1-3	TGTGCCAGCAGCTTAGGAGGCTCGCGGGGGGCTGGAAACACCATATATTTT	CASSLGGSRGAGNTIYF
TRBV7-3	NA	NA	TRBJ1-2	TGTGCCAGCAGCACACGTGCACCTAACTATGGCTACACCTTC	CASSTRAPNYGYTF
TRBV19	TRBD1	NA	TRBJ2-4	TGTGCCAGTAGTATAGACAGGGGGCTCGGAAACATTCAGTACTTC	CASSIDRGLGNIQYF
TRBV3-1/TRBV3-2	TRBD2	NA	TRBJ2-7	TGTGCCAGCAGCCAAGGCGAGGGAGGGAGAATTACCCTATACGAGCAGTACTTC	CASSQGEGGRITLYEQYF
TRBV10-2	NA	NA	TRBJ1-2	TGCGCCAGCAGTGAGGGCCAAAACTATGGCTACACCTTC	CASSEGQNYGYTF
TRBV10-3	NA	NA	TRBJ1-2	TGTGCCATCCAGATTAAAGGGGATGGCTACACCTTC	CAIQIKGDGYTF
TRBV7-2	NA	NA	TRBJ1-5	TGTGCCAGCAGCTTAGCAGTAGGGCTAAGCAATCAGCCCCAGCATTTT	CASSLAVGLSNQPQHF
TRBV24-1	TRBD1	NA	TRBJ2-7	TGTGCCACCAGTGACCGGACAGGGGGAACCTACGAGCAGTACTTC	CATSDRTGGTYEQYF
TRBV4-1	NA	NA	TRBJ1-2	TGCGCCAGCAGCCAAGATCCATTCCGCTATGGCTACACCTTC	CASSQDPFRYGYTF
TRBV5-1	NA	NA	TRBJ2-6	TGCGCCAGCAGCCCCCATGGCGTACTCTCTGGGGCCAACGTCCTGACTTTC	CASSPHGVLSGANVLTF
TRBV10-3	TRBD1	NA	TRBJ2-7	TGTGCCATCAGTGAGTCCTCGACAGGGAGAGGCTCCTACGAGCAGTACTTC	CAISESSTGRGSYEQYF
TRBV14	NA	NA	TRBJ1-2	TGTGCCAGCAGCCAAGATTACTATGGCTACACCTTC	CASSQDYYGYTF
TRBV4-3	NA	few	TRBJ2-7	TGCGCCAGCAGCCAAGCAATCACAGACTACGAGCAGTACTTC	CASSQAITDYEQYF
TRBV5-1	NA	NA	TRBJ1-1	TGCGCCAGCAGCTGGAGGTTGGGAACTGAAGCTTTCTTT	CASSWRLGTEAFF
TRBV3-1/TRBV3-2	TRBD1	NA	TRBJ1-1	TGTGCCAGCAGCCGGACAGGGGGGTCGATGAAGTACACTGAAGCTTTCTTT	CASSRTGGSMKYTEAFF
TRBV18	NA	NA	TRBJ1-2	TGTGCCAGCTCACCACCGACAGTCTATGGCTACACCTTC	CASSPPTVYGYTF
TRBV7-9	NA	NA	TRBJ1-1	TGTGCCAGCAGCCGAGAGGTTAGAAACACTGAAGCTTTCTTT	CASSREVRNTEAFF
TRBV9	NA	NA	TRBJ1-1	TGTGCCAGCAGCGCAAGTAGCACTGAAGCTTTCTTT	CASSASSTEAFF
TRBV5-4	TRBD1	NA	TRBJ2-7	TGTGCCAGCAGGTACTCCGGGACAGGGGAAGACGAGCAGTACTTC	CASRYSGTGEDEQYF
TRBV30	NA	NA	TRBJ1-5	TGTGCCTGGAGTGTACCGGGGGGAGTAAGCAATCAGCCCCAGCATTTT	CAWSVPGGVSNQPQHF
TRBV5-4	NA	NA	TRBJ2-1	TGTGCCAGCAGCTTGGGGATTGCGGGGGCGATCTACAATGAGCAGTTCTTC	CASSLGIAGAIYNEQFF
TRBV24-1	NA	once	TRBJ1-5	TGTGCCACCAGTGATGTAGATCAGCCCCAGCATTTT	CATSDVDQPQHF
TRBV6-1	TRBD1	NA	TRBJ1-1	TGTGCCAGCAGGGAAGGGGAAGGGGGCTGGAACACTGAAGCTTTCTTT	CASREGEGGWNTEAFF
TRBV6-6	NA	NA	TRBJ1-4	TGTGCCAGCACCGGGCGGCCAAATGAAAAACTGTTTTTT	CASTGRPNEKLFF
TRBV9	TRBD2	NA	TRBJ2-1	TGTGCCAGCACCGCCGGACTAGAAGGGCCAGGAGATGAGCAGTTCTTC	CASTAGLEGPGDEQFF
TRBV7-2	NA	NA	TRBJ2-1	TGTGCCACGGGGCGGGCCTCCTACAATGAGCAGTTCTTC	CATGRASYNEQFF
TRBV7-9	NA	NA	TRBJ2-5	TGTGCCAGCAGCTTCGGATATCAAGAGACCCAGTACTTC	CASSFGYQETQYF
TRBV4-2	TRBD2	NA	TRBJ2-7	TGTGCCAGCAGCCAAGCGAAAGGCGGGGGGGCGTCCTACGAGCAGTACTTC	CASSQAKGGGASYEQYF
TRBV4-3	NA	NA	TRBJ2-2	TGCGCCAGCAGCCAAGAGGCCAGGGGAGGAGTCCACGGGGAGCTGTTTTTT	CASSQEARGGVHGELFF
TRBV6-5	NA	NA	TRBJ1-5	TGTGCCAGCAGTCAGCGGACTGGCCTATCTCAGCCCCAGCATTTT	CASSQRTGLSQPQHF
TRBV6-5	TRBD1	NA	TRBJ2-5	TGTGCCAGCAGTAGGGACAGGTATCAAGAGACCCAGTACTTC	CASSRDRYQETQYF
TRBV9	NA	once	TRBJ2-2	TGTGCCAGCAGCGTAGATGGCGGCGGGGAGCTGTTTTTT	CASSVDGGGELFF
TRBV10-3	NA	NA	TRBJ2-2	TGTGCCGCGGCCCTTACCCCCGGGGAGCTGTTTTTT	CAAALTPGELFF
TRBV7-2	NA	NA	TRBJ1-2	TGTGCCAGCAGCTTAGCAAGTGGGACTAACTATGGCTACACCTTC	CASSLASGTNYGYTF
TRBV12-3/TRBV12-4	NA	NA	TRBJ2-1	TGTGCCAGCAGTCCCGGGACCTCGAATGAGCAGTTCTTC	CASSPGTSNEQFF
TRBV7-2	NA	few	TRBJ2-1	TGTGCCAGCAGCTCCCGGCCAGACAATGAGCAGTTCTTC	CASSSRPDNEQFF
TRBV19	NA	NA	TRBJ1-4	TGTGCCAGTAGTCCCTTTGTGGGGGCTAATGAAAAACTGTTTTTT	CASSPFVGANEKLFF